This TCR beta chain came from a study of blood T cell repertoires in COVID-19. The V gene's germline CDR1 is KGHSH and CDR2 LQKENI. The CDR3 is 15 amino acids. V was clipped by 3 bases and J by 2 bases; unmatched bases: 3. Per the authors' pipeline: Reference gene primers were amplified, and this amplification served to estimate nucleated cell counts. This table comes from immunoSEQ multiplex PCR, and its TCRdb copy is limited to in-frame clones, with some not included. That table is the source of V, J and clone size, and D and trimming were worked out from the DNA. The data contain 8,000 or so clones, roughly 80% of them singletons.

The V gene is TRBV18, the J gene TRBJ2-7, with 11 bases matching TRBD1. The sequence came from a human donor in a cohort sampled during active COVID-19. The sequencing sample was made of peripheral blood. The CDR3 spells CASSPGTGGTYEQYF. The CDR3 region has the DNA TGTGCCAGCTCACCGGGGACAGGGGGTACCTACGAGCAGTACTTC.